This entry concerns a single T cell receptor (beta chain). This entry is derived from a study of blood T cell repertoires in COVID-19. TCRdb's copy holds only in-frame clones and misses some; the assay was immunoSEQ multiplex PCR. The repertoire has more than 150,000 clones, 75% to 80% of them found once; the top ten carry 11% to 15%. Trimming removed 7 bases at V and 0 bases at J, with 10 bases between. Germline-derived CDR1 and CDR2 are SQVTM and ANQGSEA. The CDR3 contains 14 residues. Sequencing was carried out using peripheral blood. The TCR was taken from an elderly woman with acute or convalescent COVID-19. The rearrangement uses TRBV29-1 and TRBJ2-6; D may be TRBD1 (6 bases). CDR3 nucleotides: TGCAGCGCAGGGGACAACTCTGGGGCCAACGTCCTGACTTTC. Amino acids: CSAGDNSGANVLTF.